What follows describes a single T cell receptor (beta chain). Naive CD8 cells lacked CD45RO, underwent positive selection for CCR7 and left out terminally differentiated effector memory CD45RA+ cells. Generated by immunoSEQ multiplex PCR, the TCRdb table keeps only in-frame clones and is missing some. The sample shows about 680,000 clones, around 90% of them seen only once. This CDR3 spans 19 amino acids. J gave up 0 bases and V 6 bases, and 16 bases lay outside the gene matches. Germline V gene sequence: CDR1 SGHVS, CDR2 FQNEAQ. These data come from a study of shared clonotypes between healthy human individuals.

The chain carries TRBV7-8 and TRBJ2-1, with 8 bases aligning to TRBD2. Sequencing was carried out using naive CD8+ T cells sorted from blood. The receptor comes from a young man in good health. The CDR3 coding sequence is TGTGCCAGCAGTGCGGTGACGCGGGAGGTCATGAGCTCCTACAATGAGCAGTTCTTC. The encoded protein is CASSAVTREVMSSYNEQFF.